Listed below are T cell receptor beta chains from one sample, sequenced in a study of cytomegalovirus exposure and HLA in healthy donors. Measured with immunoSEQ multiplex PCR; TCRdb has only the in-frame clones, and not every one. The repertoire holds approximately 150,000 clones, with around 79% as singletons. The source material was PBMCs. The receptor set was obtained from a man aged 45-65 years in good health and CMV-seropositive. Each CDR3 is given with its conserved first and last residue. A D gene is named only where the DNA matches it firmly.

j_call v_call d_call cdr3_aa
TRBJ2-5 TRBV5-1 TRBD2 CASSLAARGGPSWTQYF
TRBJ2-3 TRBV6-4 TRBD1 CASSRRQGAGTDTQYF
TRBJ2-3 TRBV6-6 . CASSYGWQGSTDTQYF
TRBJ1-1 TRBV15 . CATSRVPGEAFF
TRBJ2-1 TRBV6-5 TRBD2 CASSLRLAGSYNEQFF
TRBJ2-1 TRBV7-8 TRBD2 CASSLEAGEYNEQFF
TRBJ2-6 TRBV5-4 . CASRTDSSGANVLTF
TRBJ2-3 TRBV7-8 TRBD1 CASSLPGGAGTDTQYF
TRBJ1-4 TRBV7-8 . CASTLGTGTIDEKLFF
TRBJ2-5 TRBV9 . CASSVQRGETQYF
TRBJ1-1 TRBV27 TRBD1 CASKSGGRHTEAFF
TRBJ2-2 TRBV27 TRBD1 CASSGDRGLAGELFF
TRBJ1-1 TRBV5-1 . CASSFIVRGGHTEAFF
TRBJ1-1 TRBV29-1 . CSVHRGAMNTEAFF
TRBJ2-2 TRBV2 . CASSPRQGGTGELFF
TRBJ2-7 TRBV29-1 TRBD1 CSVQGADGYEQYF
TRBJ2-3 TRBV5-4 TRBD1 CASSVQGASDTQYF